This T cell receptor (beta chain) was identified in a study of cytomegalovirus exposure and HLA in healthy donors. 60 Vbeta and 13 Jbeta primers were used in PCR. Assay: immunoSEQ multiplex PCR; the TCRdb copy retains only in-frame clones and omits some. The profile shows about 67,000 clones, about 65% of them singletons. The V gene's germline CDR1 is MNHNS and CDR2 SASEGT. V shed 6 bases, J shed 3 bases, and the junction held 3 bases outside the gene matches. CDR3 length: 14 amino acids. Sequences were obtained from PBMCs. This chain joins TRBV6-1 and TRBJ1-2, with 11 bases aligning to TRBD1. This clonotype was sampled from a woman aged 25 to 39 in good health and CMV-seronegative. The CDR3 is CASSRTGGYYGYTF. The CDR3 bases are TGTGCCAGCAGCCGGACAGGGGGCTACTATGGCTACACCTTC.